This T cell receptor (beta chain) was identified in a study of blood T cell repertoires in COVID-19. TCRdb keeps only in-frame clones here, not all; method: immunoSEQ multiplex PCR. The sample holds around 190,000 clones, 84% seen once. The CDR3 runs 14 residues. V gave up 5 bases and J gave up 6 bases, with 14 bases separating them. Germline-derived CDR1 and CDR2 are SNHLY and FYNNEI. This chain connects TRBV2 to TRBJ2-4; the D gene is possibly TRBD1 (5 bases). This clonotype was obtained from a human donor in a cohort sampled during active COVID-19. Input material: peripheral blood. This CDR3 reads CASSPRERGNIQYF. CDR3 sequence (DNA): TGTGCCAGCAGTCCCAGGGAACGCGGAAACATTCAGTACTTC.